The T cell receptor beta chain under discussion was sequenced for a study of spatial heterogeneity in lung cancer. By sample fraction, this clonotype is medium-sized. Its antigen is undetermined. MiXCR, applied by TCRdb to the 5' RACE reads, yields one record per CDR3 protein. The sample comprises about 5,700 distinct CDR3 sequences, under 30% of which are singletons, and about 24% rests with the top ten. Study observations and caveats: Coverage of tumor T cells was estimated at 7% to 8% for alpha chains and roughly 13% for beta chains. The number of expanded tumor alpha and beta chains correlated with mutation number.

Noted time point: sample taken at primary tumor resection. Germline V CDR1 and CDR2: KGHDR, SFDVKD. V was trimmed by 3 bases and J by 8 bases, leaving 12 bases between them. The CDR3 totals 13 residues. The chain uses TRBV24-1 and TRBJ1-1, with D unresolved. Source: lung tumor tissue, taken at surgery. The sequence was collected from a male donor with early-stage non-small cell lung cancer. The CDR3 spells CATSDRLGVEAFF. The CDR3 DNA is TGTGCCACCAGTGATCGCCTGGGAGTGGAAGCTTTCTTT.